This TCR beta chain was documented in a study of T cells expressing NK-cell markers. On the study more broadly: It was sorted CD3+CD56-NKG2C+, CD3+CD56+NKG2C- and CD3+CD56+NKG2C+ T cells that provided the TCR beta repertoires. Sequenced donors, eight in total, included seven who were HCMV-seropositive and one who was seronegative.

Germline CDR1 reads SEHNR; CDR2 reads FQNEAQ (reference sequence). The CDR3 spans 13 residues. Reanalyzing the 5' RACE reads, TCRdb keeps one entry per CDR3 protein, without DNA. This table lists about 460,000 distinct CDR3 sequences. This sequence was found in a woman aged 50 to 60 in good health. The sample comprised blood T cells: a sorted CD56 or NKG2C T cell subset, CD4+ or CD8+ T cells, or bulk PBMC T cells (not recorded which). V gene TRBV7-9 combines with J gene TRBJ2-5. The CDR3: CAITMGSQETQYF.